This TCR beta chain was captured by sequencing in a study of CD8 T cells in Susac syndrome (dated by TCRdb to about 2019). Describing the broader study: The study used repertoire sequencing to test whether antigen drove CD8+ T cell activation and differentiation in Susac syndrome. The clonality of the CD8+ T cell repertoire was compared across some eleven healthy donors, roughly 14 Susac syndrome patients and around 15 multiple sclerosis patients. Overall study outcomes, separate from this receptor: The TCR sequencing and HLA analysis was acknowledged to have included a relatively small number of individuals.

RNA was extracted with the RNeasy kit and roughly 0.5 to 1 ug was reverse transcribed using random hexamers. TCR beta CDR3 regions were amplified with the immunoSEQ multiplex PCR assay covering 54 Vbeta and 13 Jbeta segments. To correct PCR amplification bias, a synthetic template baseline was used for both primer optimization and computational correction. As for the original processing: Reads were annotated to V, D and J genes per IMGT and analyzed with immunoSEQ Analyzer, keeping only productive sequences. Clonality was computed as one minus Shannon entropy normalized by log2 of the number of productive unique sequences. For each patient and control, public and private clones were evaluated among the 100 most prevalent clones. Clones were defined as Susac-specific if absent from the healthy and MS cohorts, from around 1,000 published viral clones and from other ImmuneACCESS disease sequences. TCRdb reprocessing: public reads trimmed at Q25 with fastp, clones called with MiXCR, in-frame beta chains kept. Merged by CDR3 protein, the rows form single entries marked with the most common genes and DNA. Here the V and J calls rest on TCRdb's processing, not on the authors' analysis. The sample yields approximately 200,000 distinct CDR3 sequences; around 90% were counted once. The ten largest clonotypes hold roughly 0.15% of the sample.

High-throughput TCR beta sequencing profiled peripheral blood CD8+ and CD4+ T cells from healthy donors, Susac syndrome patients and multiple sclerosis patients. Treatment-naive patients with stable or active relapsing-remitting disease fulfilling revised McDonald criteria were used as multiple sclerosis controls. Bulk CD8+ and CD4+ T cells were purified by magnetic negative isolation, whereas CD8+ TEMRA cells were enriched by FACS. Blood was collected in EDTA tubes and processed within 24 hours, with PBMCs isolated through density gradient centrifugation. PBMCs intended for TCR sequencing were cryopreserved in liquid nitrogen and thawed later in a water bath at 37 degrees C. The sorted or isolated CD4+, CD8+ and CD8+ TEMRA cells reached a purity of at least 90%. With respect to this clonotype: Its antigen specificity is not known. Per-nucleotide qualities are absent, and no much larger clonotype sits a single base away.

Unmatched junction bases come to 20, with V trimmed by 5 bases and J by 5 bases. CDR1 and CDR2, looked up from the germline V gene, are SGHDT and YYEEEE. The CDR3 holds 19 amino acids from the cysteine to the phenylalanine. Only CDR3 DNA remains: 57 bases, in frame from the first base. The chain couples TRBV5-6 to TRBJ2-1; TRBD2 matches 9 bases in the middle. The TCR originated in a human donor with multiple sclerosis. Material for sequencing was CD8+ T cells from PBMCs. The CDR3 protein is CASRRSIFPDLAGNNEQFF. The nucleotide sequence reads TGTGCCAGCAGACGGTCTATCTTCCCCGACCTAGCGGGGAACAATGAGCAGTTCTTC.